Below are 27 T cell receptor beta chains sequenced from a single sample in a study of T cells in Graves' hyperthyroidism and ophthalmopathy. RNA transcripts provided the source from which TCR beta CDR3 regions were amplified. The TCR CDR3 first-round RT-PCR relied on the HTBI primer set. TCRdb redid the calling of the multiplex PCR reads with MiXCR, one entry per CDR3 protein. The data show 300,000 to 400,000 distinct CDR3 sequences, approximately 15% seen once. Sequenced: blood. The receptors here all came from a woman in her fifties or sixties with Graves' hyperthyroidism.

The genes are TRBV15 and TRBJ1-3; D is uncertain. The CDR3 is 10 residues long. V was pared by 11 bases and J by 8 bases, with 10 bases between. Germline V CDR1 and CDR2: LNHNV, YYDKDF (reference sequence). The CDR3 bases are TGTGCCCCACCCCCGGACACCATATATTTT. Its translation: CAPPPDTIYF.

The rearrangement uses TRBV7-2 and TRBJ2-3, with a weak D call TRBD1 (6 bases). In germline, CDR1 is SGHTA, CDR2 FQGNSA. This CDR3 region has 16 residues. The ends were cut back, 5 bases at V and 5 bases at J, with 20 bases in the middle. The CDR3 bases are TGTGCCAGCAGCCAAGATTGGGCAGGGGTGGAAGATACGCAGTATTTT. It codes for CASSQDWAGVEDTQYF.

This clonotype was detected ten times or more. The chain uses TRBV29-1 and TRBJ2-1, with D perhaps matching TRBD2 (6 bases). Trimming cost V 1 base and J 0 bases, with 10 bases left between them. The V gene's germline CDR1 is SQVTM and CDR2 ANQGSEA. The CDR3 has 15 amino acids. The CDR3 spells CSVEARGSSYNEQFF. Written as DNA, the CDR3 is TGCAGCGTTGAAGCTCGGGGGAGCTCCTACAATGAGCAGTTCTTC.

CDR3 DNA: TGTGCCAGCAGTAGGAATATAGGACCCCCCTACGAGCAGTACTTC. The encoded protein is CASSRNIGPPYEQYF. The chain recombines TRBV27 with TRBJ2-7; no firm D call. This CDR3 comprises 15 residues. Trimming stripped 5 bases from V and 2 bases from J, with 16 bases between. From germline, CDR1 is MNHEY and CDR2 SMNVEV (reference sequence).

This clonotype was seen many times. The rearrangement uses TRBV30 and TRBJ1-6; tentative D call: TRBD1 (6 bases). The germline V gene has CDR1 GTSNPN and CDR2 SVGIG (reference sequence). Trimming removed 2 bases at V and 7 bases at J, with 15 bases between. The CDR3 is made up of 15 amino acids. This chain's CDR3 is CAWSSPRGRNSPLHF. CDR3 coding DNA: TGTGCCTGGAGTTCCCCCAGGGGAAGGAATTCACCCCTCCACTTT.

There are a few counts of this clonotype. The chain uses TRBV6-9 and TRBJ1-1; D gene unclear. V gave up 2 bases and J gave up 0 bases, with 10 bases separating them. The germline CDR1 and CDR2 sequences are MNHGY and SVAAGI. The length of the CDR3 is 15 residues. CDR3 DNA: TGTGCCAGCAGTTATGGTGGCAGCATGAACACTGAAGCTTTCTTT. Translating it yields CASSYGGSMNTEAFF.

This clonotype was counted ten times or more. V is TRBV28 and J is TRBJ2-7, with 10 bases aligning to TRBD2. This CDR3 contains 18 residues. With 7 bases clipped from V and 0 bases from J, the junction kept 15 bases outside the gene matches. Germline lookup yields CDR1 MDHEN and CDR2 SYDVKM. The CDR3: CASTIGSSGSLSSYEQYF. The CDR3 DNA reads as TGTGCCAGCACCATTGGGTCTAGCGGGAGCCTTTCCTCCTACGAGCAGTACTTC.

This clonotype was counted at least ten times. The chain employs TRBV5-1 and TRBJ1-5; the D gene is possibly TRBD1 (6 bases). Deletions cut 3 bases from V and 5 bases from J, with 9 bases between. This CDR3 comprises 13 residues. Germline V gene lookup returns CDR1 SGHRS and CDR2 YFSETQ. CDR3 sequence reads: CASSSRGDQPQHF. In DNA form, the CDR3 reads TGCGCCAGCAGCTCCAGGGGAGATCAGCCCCAGCATTTT.

The CDR3 spells CSARDEGLYGYTF. The CDR3 bases are TGCAGTGCTAGAGACGAGGGGCTCTATGGCTACACCTTC. V is TRBV20-1 and J is TRBJ1-2, with D possibly matching TRBD1 (5 bases). Between the trimmed V and J ends, which lost 0 bases and 4 bases, there was a span of 9 bases. CDR1 and CDR2 from the germline V gene are DFQATT and SNEGSKA (reference sequence). The CDR3 sequence is 13 residues long.

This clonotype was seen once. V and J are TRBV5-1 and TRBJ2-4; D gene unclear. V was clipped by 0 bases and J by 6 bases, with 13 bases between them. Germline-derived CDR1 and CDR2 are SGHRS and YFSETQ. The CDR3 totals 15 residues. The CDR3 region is CASSLDPAMGNIQYF. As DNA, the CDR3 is TGCGCCAGCAGCTTGGACCCGGCGATGGGAAACATTCAGTACTTC.

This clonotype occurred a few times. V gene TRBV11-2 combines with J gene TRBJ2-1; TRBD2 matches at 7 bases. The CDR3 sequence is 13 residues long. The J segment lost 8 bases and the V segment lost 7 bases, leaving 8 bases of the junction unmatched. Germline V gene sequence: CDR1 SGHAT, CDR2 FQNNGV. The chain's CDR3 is CASTFSGSDEQFF. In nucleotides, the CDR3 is TGTGCCAGCACCTTTAGCGGGTCGGATGAGCAGTTCTTC.

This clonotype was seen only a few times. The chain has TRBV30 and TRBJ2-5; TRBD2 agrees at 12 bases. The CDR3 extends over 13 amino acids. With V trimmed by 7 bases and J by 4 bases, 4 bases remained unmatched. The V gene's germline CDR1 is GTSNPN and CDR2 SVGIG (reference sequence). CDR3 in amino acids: CALGLAGPETQYF. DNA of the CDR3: TGTGCCTTAGGACTAGCGGGGCCAGAGACCCAGTACTTC.

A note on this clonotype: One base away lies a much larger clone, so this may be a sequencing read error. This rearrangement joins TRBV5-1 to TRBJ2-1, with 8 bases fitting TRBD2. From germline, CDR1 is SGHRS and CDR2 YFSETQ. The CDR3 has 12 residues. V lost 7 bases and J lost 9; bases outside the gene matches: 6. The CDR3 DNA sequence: TGCGCCAGCCGGGGGGGGCGCAGTGAGCAGTTCTTC. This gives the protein CASRGGRSEQFF.

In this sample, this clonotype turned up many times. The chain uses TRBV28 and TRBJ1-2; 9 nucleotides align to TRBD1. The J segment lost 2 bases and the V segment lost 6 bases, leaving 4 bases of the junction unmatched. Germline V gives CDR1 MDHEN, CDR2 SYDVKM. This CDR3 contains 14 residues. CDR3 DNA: TGTGCCAGCAGCTTACAGGGGGCGAACTATGGCTACACCTTC. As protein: CASSLQGANYGYTF.

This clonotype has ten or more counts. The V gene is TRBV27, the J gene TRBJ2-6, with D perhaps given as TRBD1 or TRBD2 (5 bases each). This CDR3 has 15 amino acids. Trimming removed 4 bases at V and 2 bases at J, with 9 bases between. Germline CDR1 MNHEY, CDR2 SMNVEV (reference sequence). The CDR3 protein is CASSYMGAGANVLTF. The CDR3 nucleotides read TGTGCCAGCAGTTACATGGGGGCTGGGGCCAACGTCCTGACTTTC. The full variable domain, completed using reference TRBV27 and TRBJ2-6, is EAQVTQNPRYLITVTGKKLTVTCSQNMNHEYMSWYRQDPGLGLRQIYYSMNVEVTDKGDVPEGYKVSRKEKRNFPLILESPSPNQTSLYFCASSYMGAGANVLTFGAGSRLTVL.

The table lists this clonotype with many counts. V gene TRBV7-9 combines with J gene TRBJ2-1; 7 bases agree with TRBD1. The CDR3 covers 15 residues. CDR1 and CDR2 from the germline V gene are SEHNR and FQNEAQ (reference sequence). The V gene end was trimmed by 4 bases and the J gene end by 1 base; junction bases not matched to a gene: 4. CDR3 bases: TGTGCCAGCAGCTCAATGGGACAGTCCTACAATGAGCAGTTCTTC. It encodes CASSSMGQSYNEQFF. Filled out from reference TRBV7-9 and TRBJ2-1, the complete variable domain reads DTGVSQNPRHKITKRGQNVTFRCDPISEHNRLYWYRQTLGQGPEFLTYFQNEAQLEKSRLLSDRFSAERPKGSFSTLEIQRTEQGDSAMYLCASSSMGQSYNEQFFGPGTRLTVL.

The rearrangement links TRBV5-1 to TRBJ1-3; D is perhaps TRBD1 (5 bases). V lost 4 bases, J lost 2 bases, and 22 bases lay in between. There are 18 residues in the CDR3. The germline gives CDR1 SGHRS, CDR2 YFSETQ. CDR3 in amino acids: CASSQYGTESITGNTIYF. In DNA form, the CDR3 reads TGCGCCAGCAGCCAATACGGGACGGAGTCGATTACTGGAAACACCATATATTTT.

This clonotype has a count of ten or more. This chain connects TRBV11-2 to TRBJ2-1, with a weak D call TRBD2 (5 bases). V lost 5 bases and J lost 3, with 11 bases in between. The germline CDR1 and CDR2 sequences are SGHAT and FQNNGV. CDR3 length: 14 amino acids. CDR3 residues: CASSLVGVYNEQFF. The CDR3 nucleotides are TGTGCCAGCAGCCTCGTGGGAGTCTACAATGAGCAGTTCTTC.

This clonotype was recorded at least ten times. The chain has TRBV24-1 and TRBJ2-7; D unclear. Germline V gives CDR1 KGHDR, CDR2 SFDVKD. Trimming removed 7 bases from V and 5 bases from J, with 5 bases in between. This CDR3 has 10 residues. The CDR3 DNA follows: TGTGCCACCAGCTCTGACGAGCAGTACTTC. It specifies CATSSDEQYF.

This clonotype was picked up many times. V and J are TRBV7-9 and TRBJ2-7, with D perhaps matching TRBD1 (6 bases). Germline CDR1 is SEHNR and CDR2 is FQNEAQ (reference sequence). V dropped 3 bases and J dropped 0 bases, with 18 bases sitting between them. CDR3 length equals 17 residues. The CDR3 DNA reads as TGTGCCAGCAGCTTGGCGGAAACAGGGCACAGCTCCTACGAGCAGTACTTC. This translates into CASSLAETGHSSYEQYF. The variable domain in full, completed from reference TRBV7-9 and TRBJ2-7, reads DTGVSQNPRHKITKRGQNVTFRCDPISEHNRLYWYRQTLGQGPEFLTYFQNEAQLEKSRLLSDRFSAERPKGSFSTLEIQRTEQGDSAMYLCASSLAETGHSSYEQYFGPGTRLTVT.

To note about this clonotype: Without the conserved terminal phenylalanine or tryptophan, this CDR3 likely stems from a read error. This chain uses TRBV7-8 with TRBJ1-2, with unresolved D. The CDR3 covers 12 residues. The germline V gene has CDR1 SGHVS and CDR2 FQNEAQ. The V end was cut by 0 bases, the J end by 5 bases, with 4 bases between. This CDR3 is CASSLAGYGYTS. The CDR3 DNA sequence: TGTGCCAGCAGCTTAGCCGGTTATGGCTACACCTCC.

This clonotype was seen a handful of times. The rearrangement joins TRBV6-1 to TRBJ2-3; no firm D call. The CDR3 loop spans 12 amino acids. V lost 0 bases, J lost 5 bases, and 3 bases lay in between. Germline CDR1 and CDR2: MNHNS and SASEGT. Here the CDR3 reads CASSEAVDTQYF. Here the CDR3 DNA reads TGTGCCAGCAGTGAAGCGGTAGATACGCAGTATTTT.

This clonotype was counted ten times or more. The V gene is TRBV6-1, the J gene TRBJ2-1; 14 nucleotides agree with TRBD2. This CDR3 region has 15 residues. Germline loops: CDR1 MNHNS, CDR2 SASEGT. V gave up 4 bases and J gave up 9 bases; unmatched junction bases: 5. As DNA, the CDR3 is TGTGCCAGCAGTGGCGGGACTAGCGGGAGTACTGAGCAGTTCTTC. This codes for CASSGGTSGSTEQFF.

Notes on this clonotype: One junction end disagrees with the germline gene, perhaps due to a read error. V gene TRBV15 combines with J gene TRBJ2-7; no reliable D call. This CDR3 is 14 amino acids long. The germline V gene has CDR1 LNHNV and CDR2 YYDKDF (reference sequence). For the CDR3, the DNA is TGTGCCACCAGCAGAGACACGAGCTCCTGCGAGCAGTACTTC. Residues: CATSRDTSSCEQYF.

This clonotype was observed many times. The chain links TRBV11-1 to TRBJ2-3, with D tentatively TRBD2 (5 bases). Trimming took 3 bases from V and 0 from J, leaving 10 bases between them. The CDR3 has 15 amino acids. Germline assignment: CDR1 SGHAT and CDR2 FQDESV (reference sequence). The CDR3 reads CASSFYTRSTDTQYF. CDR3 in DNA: TGTGCCAGCAGCTTCTACACTAGAAGCACAGATACGCAGTATTTT. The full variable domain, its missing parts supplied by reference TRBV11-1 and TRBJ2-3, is EAEVAQSPRYKITEKSQAVAFWCDPISGHATLYWYRQILGQGPELLVQFQDESVVDDSQLPKDRFSAERLKGVDSTLKIQPAELGDSAMYLCASSFYTRSTDTQYFGPGTRLTVL.

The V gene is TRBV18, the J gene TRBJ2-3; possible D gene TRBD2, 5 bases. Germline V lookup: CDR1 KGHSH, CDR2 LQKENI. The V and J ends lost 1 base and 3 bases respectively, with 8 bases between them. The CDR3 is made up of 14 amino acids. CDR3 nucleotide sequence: TGTGCCAGCTCACCACAGAGGGAAACAGATACGCAGTATTTT. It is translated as CASSPQRETDTQYF.

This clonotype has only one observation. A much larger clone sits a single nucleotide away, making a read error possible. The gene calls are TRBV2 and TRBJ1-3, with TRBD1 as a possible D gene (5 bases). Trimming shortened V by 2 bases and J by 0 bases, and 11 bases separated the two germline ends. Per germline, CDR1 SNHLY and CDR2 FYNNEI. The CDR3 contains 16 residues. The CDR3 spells CASSEPQGSSGNTIYF. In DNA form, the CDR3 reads TGTGCCAGCAGTGAACCGCAGGGATCCTCTGGAAACACCATATATTTT.